The 23 T cell receptor beta chains below come from one sample, sequenced in a study of OX40 agonist ivuxolimab in advanced cancers. Method: immunoSEQ multiplex PCR; TCRdb's copy keeps in-frame clones and lacks some. The repertoire consists of 40,000 to 60,000 clones, with more than 85% occurring once and the leading ten covering over 1.5%. Here the sequenced sample was CD4+ or CD8+ T cells sorted from blood, taken in a trial of the OX40 agonist ivuxolimab. The source of these receptors is an adult with an advanced solid tumor such as melanoma, head and neck, liver or kidney cancer.

The chain links TRBV10-3 to TRBJ1-1; D is possibly TRBD1 (6 bases). This CDR3 has 15 residues. Per the germline V gene, CDR1 is ENHRY and CDR2 is SYGVKD. V was pared by 6 bases and J by 1 base, with 15 bases between. Here the CDR3 reads CAISSLDSRNTEAFF. The DNA of the CDR3 is TGTGCCATCAGCTCTCTGGACAGCCGGAACACTGAAGCTTTCTTT.

This clone was recorded a few times. The chain recombines TRBV5-4 with TRBJ2-1; either TRBD1 or TRBD2 may fit D (5 bases each). V lost 5 bases and J lost 5, with 17 bases in between. From germline, CDR1 is SGHNT and CDR2 YYREEE (reference sequence). The CDR3 sequence is 15 residues long. The CDR3 coding sequence is TGTGCCAGCAGACGGGACCACACTACCAACAATGAGCAGTTCTTC. Its protein is CASRRDHTTNNEQFF.

The chain is built from TRBV19 and TRBJ2-3; 8 nucleotides match TRBD1. Germline V gives CDR1 LNHDA, CDR2 SQIVND (reference sequence). The CDR3 consists of 16 residues. J lost 7 bases, V lost 2 bases, and 11 bases had no gene match. The CDR3 is CASSIQGADSKHTQYF. CDR3 DNA sequence: TGTGCCAGTAGTATACAGGGGGCCGACTCTAAACATACGCAGTATTTT.

V and J are TRBV5-4 and TRBJ1-1; TRBD1 matches at 11 bases. V shed 3 bases, J shed 1 base, and the junction held 5 bases outside the gene matches. The germline gives CDR1 SGHNT, CDR2 YYREEE (reference sequence). The CDR3 consists of 16 residues. The CDR3 bases are TGTGCCAGCAGCTCCCGGGACAGGGGGAAGAACACTGAAGCTTTCTTT. Its protein product is CASSSRDRGKNTEAFF.

CDR3 in amino acids: CASSEYPGRRQETQYF. DNA of the CDR3: TGTGCCAGCAGTGAATATCCGGGGCGAAGACAAGAGACCCAGTACTTC. This rearrangement joins TRBV25-1 to TRBJ2-5; D tentatively reads TRBD1 or TRBD2 (5 bases each). The germline CDR1 and CDR2 sequences are MGHDK and SYGVNS. The CDR3 is 16 residues long. Trimming removed 0 bases at V and 2 bases at J, with 13 bases between.

CDR3 sequence (DNA): TGTGCCAGTAGTATATTAGCGGGTAGCACTGAAGCTTTCTTT. This encodes CASSILAGSTEAFF. This chain links TRBV19 with TRBJ1-1; D is ambiguous. Germline assignment: CDR1 LNHDA and CDR2 SQIVND (reference sequence). The CDR3 sequence is 14 residues long. Trimming left V 2 bases short and J 4 bases short, with 11 bases between.

The chain couples TRBV18 to TRBJ2-7; the D call may be TRBD1 or TRBD2 (5 bases each). Germline lookup yields CDR1 KGHSH and CDR2 LQKENI. The ends were cut back, 0 bases at V and 2 bases at J, with 14 bases in the middle. The length of the CDR3 is 16 residues. In nucleotides, the CDR3 is TGTGCCAGCTCACCACCGGGGACGGGCACAACCTACGAGCAGTACTTC. It is translated as CASSPPGTGTTYEQYF.

The chain employs TRBV9 and TRBJ2-7, with D unresolved. This CDR3 spans 16 amino acids. Trimming took 4 bases from V and 2 from J, leaving 19 bases between them. Germline CDR1 and CDR2: SGDLS and YYNGEE. CDR3 DNA sequence: TGTGCCAGCAGCCCTTTTGGGGATCCCCTTACCTACGAGCAGTACTTC. This translates into CASSPFGDPLTYEQYF.

The CDR3: CASSLGGTRQETQYF. DNA for the CDR3: TGTGCCAGCAGCTTAGGGGGCACTAGACAAGAGACCCAGTACTTC. This chain connects TRBV7-7 to TRBJ2-5, with D perhaps matching TRBD1 or TRBD2 (5 bases each). The ends were cut back, 1 base at V and 2 bases at J, with 11 bases in the middle. Germline V gene sequence: CDR1 SSHAT, CDR2 FNYEAQ (reference sequence). The CDR3 totals 15 residues.

The V call is TRBV5-1, the J call TRBJ1-5; no firm D call. This CDR3 region has 15 residues. V lost 2 bases, J lost 9 bases, and 18 bases lay in between. Germline V gene data show CDR1 as SGHRS and CDR2 as YFSETQ. The CDR3 coding sequence is TGCGCCAGCAGCTTAAGCGGACCGACGGTCGGGCCCCAGCATTTT. It specifies CASSLSGPTVGPQHF.

Notes on this clone: Relative to the germline gene, one junction end is altered; a read error may explain this. The gene calls are TRBV30 and TRBJ2-5; a weak D match, TRBD2 (6 bases). The CDR3 spans 14 residues. CDR1 is GTSNPN and CDR2 is SVGIG in the germline V gene (reference sequence). The CDR3 sequence: CARSRDSVLGTQYF. As DNA, the CDR3 is TGTGCCCGGAGCCGGGACTCCGTTCTGGGGACCCAGTACTTC.

There are a few counts of this clone. The chain has TRBV7-9 and TRBJ1-6; D gene uncertain. From germline, CDR1 is SEHNR and CDR2 FQNEAQ (reference sequence). The V gene lost 4 bases and the J gene lost 9 bases, with 7 bases spanning the gap. This CDR3 is built from 12 residues. In DNA form, the CDR3 reads TGTGCCAGCAGCTCCTCAAGTTCACCCCTCCACTTT. Translation: CASSSSSSPLHF. Combining the CDR3 with reference TRBV7-9 and TRBJ1-6 gives the whole variable domain DTGVSQNPRHKITKRGQNVTFRCDPISEHNRLYWYRQTLGQGPEFLTYFQNEAQLEKSRLLSDRFSAERPKGSFSTLEIQRTEQGDSAMYLCASSSSSSPLHFGNGTRLTVT.

As concerns this clone: The junction shows a germline mismatch at one end, possibly a read error. Here the CDR3 DNA reads TGTGCCGGCAGCCAAGAGTGGGGGGGCTCCTACGAGCAGTACTTC. It is translated as CAGSQEWGGSYEQYF. The chain is built from TRBV4-2 and TRBJ2-7, with 7 bases identical to TRBD2. CDR1 LGHNA and CDR2 YNFKEQ come from the germline V gene. The CDR3 contains 15 residues.

The chain combines TRBV7-2 with TRBJ2-1, with D possibly TRBD1 on 5 matching bases. V lost 5 bases, J lost 2 bases, and 13 bases lay in between. The CDR3 is 15 residues long. Germline-derived CDR1 and CDR2 are SGHTA and FQGNSA. The CDR3 nucleotides are TGTGCCAGCAGCCCAGGGATCGTACCCTACAATGAGCAGTTCTTC. As protein: CASSPGIVPYNEQFF.

This clone was observed once. V is TRBV7-2 and J is TRBJ2-7; D not resolved. The CDR3 runs to 15 residues. V was shortened by 4 bases and J by 3 bases, with 16 bases between the two germline ends. CDR1 SGHTA and CDR2 FQGNSA come from the germline V gene. Here the CDR3 reads CASSSIGQSGYEQYF. CDR3 sequence (DNA): TGTGCCAGCAGCTCGATTGGGCAGTCAGGCTACGAGCAGTACTTC.

This chain joins TRBV7-9 and TRBJ1-1, with D perhaps TRBD1 (5 bases). The V end lost 5 bases, the J end lost 4 bases, and 14 bases lay between the germline ends. CDR1 and CDR2 from the germline V gene are SEHNR and FQNEAQ (reference sequence). The CDR3 spans 14 residues. CDR3: CASSGRGASTEAFF. CDR3 DNA sequence: TGTGCCAGCAGCGGAAGGGGCGCGTCCACTGAAGCTTTCTTT. The variable domain in full, completed from reference TRBV7-9 and TRBJ1-1, reads DTGVSQNPRHKITKRGQNVTFRCDPISEHNRLYWYRQTLGQGPEFLTYFQNEAQLEKSRLLSDRFSAERPKGSFSTLEIQRTEQGDSAMYLCASSGRGASTEAFFGQGTRLTVV.

This chain links TRBV5-6 with TRBJ1-5, with TRBD1 identical over 9 bases. This CDR3 is built from 15 residues. The trim removed 3 bases at V and 5 bases at J, leaving 6 bases unmatched. Germline-derived CDR1 and CDR2 are SGHDT and YYEEEE. CDR3 protein: CASSWGQGQDQPQHF. CDR3 in DNA: TGTGCCAGCAGCTGGGGACAGGGACAGGATCAGCCCCAGCATTTT.

CDR3 sequence reads: CASSGIPGQGQRANTGELFF. For the CDR3, the DNA is TGTGCCAGTAGTGGAATTCCGGGACAGGGTCAGCGCGCGAACACCGGGGAGCTGTTTTTT. The V call is TRBV19, the J call TRBJ2-2; 9 bases align to TRBD1. The CDR3 is 20 amino acids. The V segment lost 5 bases and the J segment 0 bases; nucleotides outside the gene matches: 16. Germline-derived CDR1 and CDR2 are LNHDA and SQIVND (reference sequence).

The gene calls are TRBV11-2 and TRBJ1-5, with 8 bases identical to TRBD1. In germline, CDR1 is SGHAT, CDR2 FQNNGV. CDR3 length equals 15 residues. With V trimmed by 0 bases and J by 6 bases, 4 bases remained unmatched. In DNA, the CDR3 is TGTGCCAGCAGCTTAGATCAGGGGGCCAGTCAGCCCCAGCATTTT. Residues: CASSLDQGASQPQHF.

V and J are TRBV18 and TRBJ1-2; a possible D gene is TRBD1 (6 bases). Germline CDR1 is KGHSH and CDR2 is LQKENI. V was clipped by 5 bases and J by 1 base, with 14 bases between them. The CDR3 has 15 amino acids. CDR3 amino acids: CASSSGQGNNYGYTF. The CDR3 DNA follows: TGTGCCAGCTCATCTGGTCAGGGGAATAACTATGGCTACACCTTC.

The chain has TRBV4-1 and TRBJ2-7, with D unresolved. Germline lookup yields CDR1 MGHRA and CDR2 YSYEKL. This CDR3 is 15 amino acids long. V lost 0 bases to trimming and J lost 3 bases, with 12 bases between them. Here the CDR3 DNA reads TGCGCCAGCAGCCAAGAATCCACAAACCGCTACGAGCAGTACTTC. It codes for CASSQESTNRYEQYF.

The chain combines TRBV5-1 with TRBJ2-7, with TRBD1 as a possible D gene (6 bases). Trimming took off 0 bases at V and 0 bases at J, with 13 bases between the two ends. CDR1 SGHRS and CDR2 YFSETQ come from the germline V gene. CDR3 length equals 16 residues. The CDR3 reads CASSLAGTGISYEQYF. The DNA for the CDR3 is TGCGCCAGCAGCTTGGCTGGCACAGGGATCTCCTACGAGCAGTACTTC.

The chain has TRBV5-4 and TRBJ2-5; tentatively, D is TRBD1 (6 bases). CDR1 is SGHNT, CDR2 YYREEE, per germline (reference sequence). Trimming took off 0 bases at V and 0 bases at J, with 12 bases between the two ends. The CDR3 consists of 16 residues. CDR3 in DNA: TGTGCCAGCAGCTTGGGCACAGGGCTAGACCAAGAGACCCAGTACTTC. Protein product: CASSLGTGLDQETQYF.